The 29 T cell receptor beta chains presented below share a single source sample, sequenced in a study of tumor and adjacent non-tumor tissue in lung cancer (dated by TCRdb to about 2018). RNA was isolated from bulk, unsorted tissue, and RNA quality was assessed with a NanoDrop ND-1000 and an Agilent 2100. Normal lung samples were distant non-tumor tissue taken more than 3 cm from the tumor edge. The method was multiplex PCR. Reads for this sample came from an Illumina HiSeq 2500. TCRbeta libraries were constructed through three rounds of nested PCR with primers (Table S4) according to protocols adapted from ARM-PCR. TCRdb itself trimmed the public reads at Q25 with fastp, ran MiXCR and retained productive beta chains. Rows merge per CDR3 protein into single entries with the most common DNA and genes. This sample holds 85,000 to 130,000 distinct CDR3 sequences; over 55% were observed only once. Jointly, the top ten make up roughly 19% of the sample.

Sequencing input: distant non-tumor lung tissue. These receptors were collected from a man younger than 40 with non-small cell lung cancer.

CDR3 DNA: TGTGCCATCAGTTTTGAGGAGGCGCTCGCTGAAGCTTTCTTT. Encoded protein: CAISFEEALAEAFF. The gene calls are TRBV10-3 and TRBJ1-1; D unresolved. The CDR3 has 14 amino acids. Per germline, CDR1 ENHRY and CDR2 SYGVKD. Trimming removed 5 bases at V and 6 bases at J, with 16 bases between.

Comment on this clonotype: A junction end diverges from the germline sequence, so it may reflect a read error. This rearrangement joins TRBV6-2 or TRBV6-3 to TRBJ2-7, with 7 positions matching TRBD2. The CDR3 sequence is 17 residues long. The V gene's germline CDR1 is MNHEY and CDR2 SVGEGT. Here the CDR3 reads CASSYPLTGGRTYEQYF. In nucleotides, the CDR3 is TGTGCCAGCAGTTACCCCCTCACAGGCGGGAGAACCTACGAGCAGTATTTC.

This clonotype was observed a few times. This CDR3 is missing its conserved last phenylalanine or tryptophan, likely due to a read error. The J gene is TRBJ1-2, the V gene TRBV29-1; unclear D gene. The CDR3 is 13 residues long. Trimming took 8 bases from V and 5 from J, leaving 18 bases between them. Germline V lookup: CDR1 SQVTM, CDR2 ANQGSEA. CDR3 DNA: TGCAGCACTTCGGACGGTCGGGCGTATGGCTACACCTCC. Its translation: CSTSDGRAYGYTS.

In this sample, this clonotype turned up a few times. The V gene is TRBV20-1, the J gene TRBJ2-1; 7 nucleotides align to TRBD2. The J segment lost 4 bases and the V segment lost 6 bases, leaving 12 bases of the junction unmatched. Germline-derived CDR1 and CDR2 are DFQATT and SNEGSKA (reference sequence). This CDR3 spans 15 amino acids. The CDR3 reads CSAREGSGIYNEQFF. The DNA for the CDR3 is TGCAGTGCCCGCGAGGGGAGCGGGATATACAATGAGCAGTTCTTC.

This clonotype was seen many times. The CDR3 bases are TGCAGTGCTGAGACAGGAGCTGGGGAGACCCAGTACTTC. As protein: CSAETGAGETQYF. The chain joins TRBV20-1 to TRBJ2-5, with D possibly TRBD1 on 6 matching bases. The V gene lost 5 bases and the J gene lost 5 bases, with 15 bases spanning the gap. CDR1 DFQATT and CDR2 SNEGSKA come from the germline V gene (reference sequence). CDR3 length equals 13 residues.

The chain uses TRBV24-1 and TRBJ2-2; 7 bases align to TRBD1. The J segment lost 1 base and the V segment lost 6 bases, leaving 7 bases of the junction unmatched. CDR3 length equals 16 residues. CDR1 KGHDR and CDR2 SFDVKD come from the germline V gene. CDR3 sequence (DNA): TGTGCCACCAGTAATTACTGGACAGGGAACACCGGGGAGCTGTTTTTT. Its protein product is CATSNYWTGNTGELFF.

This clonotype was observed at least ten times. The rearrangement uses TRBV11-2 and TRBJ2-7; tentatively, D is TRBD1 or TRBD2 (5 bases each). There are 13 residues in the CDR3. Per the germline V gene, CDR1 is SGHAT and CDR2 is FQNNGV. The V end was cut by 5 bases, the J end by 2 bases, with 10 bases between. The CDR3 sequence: CASSMGTTYEQYF. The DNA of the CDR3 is TGTGCCAGCAGCATGGGGACGACCTACGAGCAGTACTTC.

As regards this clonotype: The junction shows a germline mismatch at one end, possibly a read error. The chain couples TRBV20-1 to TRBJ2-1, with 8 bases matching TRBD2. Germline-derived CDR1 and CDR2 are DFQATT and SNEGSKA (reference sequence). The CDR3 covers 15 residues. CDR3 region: CSPRPSGLSYNEHFF. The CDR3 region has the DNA TGCAGTCCTAGACCTAGCGGGCTCTCCTACAATGAGCACTTCTTC.

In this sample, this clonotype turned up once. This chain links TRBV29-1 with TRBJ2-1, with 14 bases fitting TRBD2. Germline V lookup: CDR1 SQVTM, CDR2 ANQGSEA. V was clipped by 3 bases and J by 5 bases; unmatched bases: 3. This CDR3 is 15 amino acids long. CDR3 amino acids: CSVERTSGRNNEQFF. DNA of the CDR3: TGCAGCGTTGAGCGGACTAGCGGGAGGAACAATGAGCAGTTCTTC.

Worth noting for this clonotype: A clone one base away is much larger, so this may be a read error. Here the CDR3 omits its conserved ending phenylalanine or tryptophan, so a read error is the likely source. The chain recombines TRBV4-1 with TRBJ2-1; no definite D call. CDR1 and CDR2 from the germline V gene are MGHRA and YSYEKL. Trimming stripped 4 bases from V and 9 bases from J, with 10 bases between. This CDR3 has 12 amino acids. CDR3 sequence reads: CASSRGPGEQFL. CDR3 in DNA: TGCGCCAGCAGCCGTGGACCAGGTGAGCAGTTCTTA.

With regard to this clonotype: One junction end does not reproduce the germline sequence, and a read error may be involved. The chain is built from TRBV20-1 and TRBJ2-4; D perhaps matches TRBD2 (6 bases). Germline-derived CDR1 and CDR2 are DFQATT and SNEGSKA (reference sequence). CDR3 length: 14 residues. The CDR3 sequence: CNAIDWTNENIQYF. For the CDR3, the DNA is TGCAATGCTATAGATTGGACTAACGAAAACATTCAGTACTTC.

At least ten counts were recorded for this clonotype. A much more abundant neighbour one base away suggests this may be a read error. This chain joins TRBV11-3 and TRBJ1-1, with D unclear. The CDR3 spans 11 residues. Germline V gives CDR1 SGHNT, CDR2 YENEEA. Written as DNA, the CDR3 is TGTGCCAGCAACTTAGACACTGAAGCTTTCTTT. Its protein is CASNLDTEAFF.

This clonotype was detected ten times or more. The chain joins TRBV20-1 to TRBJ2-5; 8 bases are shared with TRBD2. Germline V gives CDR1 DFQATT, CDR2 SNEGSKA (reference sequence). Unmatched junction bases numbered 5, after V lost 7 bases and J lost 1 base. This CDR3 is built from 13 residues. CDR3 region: CSVVRGAQETQYF. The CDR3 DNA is TGCAGTGTGGTGCGGGGGGCCCAAGAGACCCAGTACTTC.

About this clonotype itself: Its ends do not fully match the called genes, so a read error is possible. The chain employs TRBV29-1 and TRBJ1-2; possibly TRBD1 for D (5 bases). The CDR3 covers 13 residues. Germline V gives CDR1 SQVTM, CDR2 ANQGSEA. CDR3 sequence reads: CSVEKGDLDGYSF. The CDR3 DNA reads TGCAGCGTTGAAAAAGGGGATTTGGATGGCTACAGCTTC.

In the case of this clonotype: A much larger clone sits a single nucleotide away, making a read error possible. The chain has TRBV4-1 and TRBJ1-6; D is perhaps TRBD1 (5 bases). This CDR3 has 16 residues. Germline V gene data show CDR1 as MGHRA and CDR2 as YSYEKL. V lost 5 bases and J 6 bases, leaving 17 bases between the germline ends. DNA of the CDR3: TGCGCCAGCAGCAAAGGGGTAAATCGCCCTAATTCACCCCTCCACTTT. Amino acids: CASSKGVNRPNSPLHF.

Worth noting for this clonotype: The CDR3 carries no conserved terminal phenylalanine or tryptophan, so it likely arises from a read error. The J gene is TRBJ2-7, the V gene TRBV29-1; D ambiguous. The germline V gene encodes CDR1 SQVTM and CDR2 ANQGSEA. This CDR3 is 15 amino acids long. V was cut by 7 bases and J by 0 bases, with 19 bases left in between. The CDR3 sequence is CSAPKIGGYSYEQYL. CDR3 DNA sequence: TGCAGCGCCCCAAAAATTGGCGGATACTCCTACGAGCAGTACCTC.

The CDR3 DNA reads TGCGCCAGCAGCTTGTCACCGAGTGTGACCCAGTACTTC. This encodes CASSLSPSVTQYF. V is TRBV5-1 and J is TRBJ2-5; D gene uncertain. CDR1 and CDR2 (germline): SGHRS, YFSETQ. The CDR3 contains 13 residues. Trimming pared 1 base from V and 7 bases from J, leaving 11 bases between.

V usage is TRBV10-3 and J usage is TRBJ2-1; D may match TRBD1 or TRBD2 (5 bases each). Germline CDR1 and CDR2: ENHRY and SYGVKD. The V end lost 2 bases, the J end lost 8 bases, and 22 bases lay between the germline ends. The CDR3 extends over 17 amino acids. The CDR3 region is CAISEILTTGPLDEQFF. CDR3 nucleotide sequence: TGTGCCATCAGTGAGATACTCACGACGGGACCTCTGGATGAGCAGTTCTTC.

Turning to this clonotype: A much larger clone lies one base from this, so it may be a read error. The CDR3 loop reads CSTVGEGSNEQFF. As DNA, the CDR3 is TGCAGTACCGTCGGGGAGGGCAGCAATGAGCAGTTCTTC. J is TRBJ2-1 and V is TRBV20-1; 7 positions agree with TRBD2. Germline loops: CDR1 DFQATT, CDR2 SNEGSKA (reference sequence). Unmatched junction bases numbered 10, after V lost 8 bases and J lost 6 bases. CDR3 length: 13 amino acids.

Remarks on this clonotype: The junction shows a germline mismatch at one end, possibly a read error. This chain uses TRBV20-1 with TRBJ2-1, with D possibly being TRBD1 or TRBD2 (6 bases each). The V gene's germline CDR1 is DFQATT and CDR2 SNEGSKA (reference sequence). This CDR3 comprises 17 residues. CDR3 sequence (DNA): TGCAGTGCTAGAGGAGCTTTTAAACGGGAGAGGGACAAAGAGCAGTTCTTC. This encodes CSARGAFKRERDKEQFF.

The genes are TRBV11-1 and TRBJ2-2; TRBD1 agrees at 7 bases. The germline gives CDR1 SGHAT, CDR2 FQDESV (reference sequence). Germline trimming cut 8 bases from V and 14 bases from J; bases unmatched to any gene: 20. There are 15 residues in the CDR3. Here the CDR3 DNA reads TGTGCCAGCTGCCCAAGCCCACAGGGGACCGGGAATCTGTTTTTT. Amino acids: CASCPSPQGTGNLFF. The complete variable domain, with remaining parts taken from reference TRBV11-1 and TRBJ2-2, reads EAEVAQSPRYKITEKSQAVAFWCDPISGHATLYWYRQILGQGPELLVQFQDESVVDDSQLPKDRFSAERLKGVDSTLKIQPAELGDSAMYLCASCPSPQGTGNLFFGEGSRLTVL.

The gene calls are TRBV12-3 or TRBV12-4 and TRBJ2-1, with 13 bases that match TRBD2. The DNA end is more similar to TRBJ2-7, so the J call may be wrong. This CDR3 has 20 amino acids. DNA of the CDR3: TGTGCCAGCAGTTTTCAGGGACTAGCGGGAACTTCGGGCTCCTACAATGAGCAGTACTTC. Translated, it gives CASSFQGLAGTSGSYNEQYF.

The DNA of the CDR3 is TGCAGTGCGCCAGGGGCGGAGATCAGTGGGCAGTTCTTC. It is translated as CSAPGAEISGQFF. This rearrangement joins TRBV20-1 to TRBJ2-1; perhaps TRBD1 as D (6 bases). Germline V gene lookup returns CDR1 DFQATT and CDR2 SNEGSKA (reference sequence). Trimming left V 6 bases short and J 12 bases short, with 21 bases between. The CDR3 runs to 13 residues.

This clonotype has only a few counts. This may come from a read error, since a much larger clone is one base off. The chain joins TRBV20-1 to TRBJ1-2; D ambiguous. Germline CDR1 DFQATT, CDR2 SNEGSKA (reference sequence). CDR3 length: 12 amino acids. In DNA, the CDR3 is TGCAGTGCTAGAGTAGGGAACTATGGCTGCACCTTC. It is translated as CSARVGNYGCTF.

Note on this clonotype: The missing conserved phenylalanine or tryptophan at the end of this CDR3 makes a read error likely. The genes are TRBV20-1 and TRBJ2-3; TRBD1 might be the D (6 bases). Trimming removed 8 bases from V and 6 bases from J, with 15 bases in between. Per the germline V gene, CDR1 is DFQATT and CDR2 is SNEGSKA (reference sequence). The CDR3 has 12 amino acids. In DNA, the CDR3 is TGCAGTACTCGCGTTGGGGGCGATACGCAGTATTTG. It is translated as CSTRVGGDTQYL.

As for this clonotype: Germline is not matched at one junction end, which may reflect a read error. CDR3 region: CASRLELAGETGKQFF. In DNA form, the CDR3 reads TGTGCCAGCAGGTTAGAACTAGCGGGAGAAACCGGGAAGCAGTTTTTT. The chain joins TRBV11-2 to TRBJ2-2, with 11 bases fitting TRBD2. Germline assignment: CDR1 SGHAT and CDR2 FQNNGV. The CDR3 extends over 16 amino acids.

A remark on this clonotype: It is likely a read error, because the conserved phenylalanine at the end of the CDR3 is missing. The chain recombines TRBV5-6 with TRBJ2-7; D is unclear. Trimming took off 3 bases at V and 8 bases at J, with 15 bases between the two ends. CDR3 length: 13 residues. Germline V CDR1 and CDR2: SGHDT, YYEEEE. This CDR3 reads CASSSGLPLQQYY. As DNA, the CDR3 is TGTGCCAGCAGCTCTGGGCTTCCTCTGCAGCAGTACTAC.

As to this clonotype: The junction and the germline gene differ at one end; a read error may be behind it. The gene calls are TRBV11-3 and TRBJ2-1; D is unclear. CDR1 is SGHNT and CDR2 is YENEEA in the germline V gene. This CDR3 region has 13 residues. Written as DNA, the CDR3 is TGTGCCAGCAGCCCCGCCTCCTACAATGAGCGGTTCTTC. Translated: CASSPASYNERFF.

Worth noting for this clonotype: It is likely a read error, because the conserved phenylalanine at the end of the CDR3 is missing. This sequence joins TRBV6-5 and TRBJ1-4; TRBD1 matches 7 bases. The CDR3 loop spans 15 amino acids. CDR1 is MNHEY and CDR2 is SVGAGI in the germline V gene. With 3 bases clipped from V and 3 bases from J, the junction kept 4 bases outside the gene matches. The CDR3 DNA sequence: TGTGCCAGCAGTTATACGACAGGGCCTAATGAAAAACTGTTTTTG. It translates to CASSYTTGPNEKLFL.